Detailed here is one T cell receptor (beta chain). What it recognizes is unknown. Researchers used 5'RACE with constant-segment primers to make TCR alpha and TCR beta cDNA libraries that carry sample barcodes and UMIs. TCRdb passed the 5' RACE reads through MiXCR, listing each CDR3 protein once. This sample has approximately 450,000 distinct CDR3 sequences; roughly 18% occur once, and the top ten carry 9% to 15%. The germline gives CDR1 SGHRS, CDR2 YFSETQ. The CDR3 totals 15 residues. Trimming removed 0 bases from V and 6 bases from J; junction bases left unmatched: 4. The data stem from a study of T-cell memory formation after mild COVID-19. Broader study findings: Second-wave clones peaking on day 37 lacked confirmed SARS-CoV-2 specificity.

Sequencing used PBMCs or a T cell subset sorted from them (not recorded which). The receptor was isolated from an adult woman who had mild COVID-19 (a few samples of this study predate the infection). Cell type and time point are not known. The chain couples TRBV5-1 to TRBJ1-3, with TRBD1 matching 9 bases. The CDR3 DNA is TGCGCCAGCAGCTTGGATGGGACAGGGACAAACACCATATATTTT. Its protein product is CASSLDGTGTNTIYF. The variable domain in full, with the rest retrieved from reference TRBV5-1 and TRBJ1-3, is KAGVTQTPRYLIKTRGQQVTLSCSPISGHRSVSWYQQTPGQGLQFLFEYFSETQRNKGNFPGRFSGRQFSNSRSEMNVSTLELGDSALYLCASSLDGTGTNTIYFGEGSWLTVV.